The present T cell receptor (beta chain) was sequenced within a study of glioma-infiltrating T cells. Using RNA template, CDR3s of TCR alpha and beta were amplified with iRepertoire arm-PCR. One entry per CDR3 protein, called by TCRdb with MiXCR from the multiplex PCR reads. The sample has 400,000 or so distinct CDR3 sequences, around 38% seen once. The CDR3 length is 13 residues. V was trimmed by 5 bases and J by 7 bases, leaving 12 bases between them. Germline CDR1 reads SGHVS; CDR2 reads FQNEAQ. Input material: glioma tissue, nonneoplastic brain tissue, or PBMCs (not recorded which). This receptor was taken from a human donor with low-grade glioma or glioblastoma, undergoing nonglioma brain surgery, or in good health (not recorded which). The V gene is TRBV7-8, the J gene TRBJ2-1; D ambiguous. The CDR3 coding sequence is TGTGCCAGCAGCCCCCAAATCTGGAATGAGCAGTTCTTC. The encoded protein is CASSPQIWNEQFF.